Shown below are 11 T cell receptor beta chains from a single sample sequenced in a study of radiation and T cells in renal cell carcinoma (dated by TCRdb to the early 2020s). The time point label of this sample denotes: blood 2 weeks post-SBRT. This specimen's treatment or condition label, interpreted: 15 Gy SBRT to primary tumor, nephrectomy 4 weeks later. Library construction relied on the immunoSEQ multiplex PCR assay. In its TCRdb copy, this immuneACCESS table keeps in-frame sequences only and misses some clones. Where compared with another copy, unresolved V genes explain less than half of these, and the others have no known cause. In this sample the table shows some 80,000 clones, just over 85% of which occur a single time. The ten largest clones capture 20% to 25% of the sample. This specimen consisted of blood, obtained from a patient whose treatment included radiotherapy and nephrectomy. The source is a woman aged 45-65 years with renal cell carcinoma.

V is TRBV9 and J is TRBJ2-1; D is possibly TRBD1 (6 bases). The CDR3 sequence is 15 residues long. Trimming shortened V by 3 bases and J by 0 bases, and 10 bases separated the two germline ends. Looked up from germline, CDR1 is SGDLS and CDR2 is YYNGEE. The CDR3 sequence: CASSATGSSYNEQFF. Here the CDR3 DNA reads TGTGCCAGCAGCGCAACAGGGAGCTCCTACAATGAGCAGTTCTTC.

The V and J genes are TRBV5-1 and TRBJ1-2; 8 positions match TRBD1. V was clipped by 0 bases and J by 4 bases; unmatched bases: 2. CDR1 and CDR2 (germline): SGHRS, YFSETQ. The CDR3 runs 14 residues. The CDR3: CASSLDRGIYGYTF. The CDR3 DNA follows: TGCGCCAGCAGCTTGGACAGGGGGATCTATGGCTACACCTTC.

The V call is TRBV4-3, the J call TRBJ2-5; perhaps D is TRBD1 or TRBD2 (6 bases each). The CDR3 is 14 residues long. The V and J ends lost 1 base and 5 bases respectively, with 11 bases between them. The germline gives CDR1 LGHNA, CDR2 YSLEER. CDR3 coding DNA: TGCGCCAGCAGCCAAGGTCGGAGGGGGGAGACCCAGTACTTC. Its protein product is CASSQGRRGETQYF.

The chain carries TRBV18 and TRBJ1-1; the D gene is possibly TRBD1 (5 bases). This CDR3 is 13 amino acids long. The ends were cut back, 6 bases at V and 2 bases at J, with 10 bases in the middle. The germline V gene has CDR1 KGHSH and CDR2 LQKENI. For the CDR3, the DNA is TGTGCCAGCTCCCCGGGACGAAACACTGAAGCTTTCTTT. Encoded protein: CASSPGRNTEAFF.

This chain links TRBV5-4 with TRBJ1-2, with D possibly TRBD1 on 5 matching bases. CDR1 is SGHNT and CDR2 is YYREEE in the germline V gene (reference sequence). This CDR3 is built from 17 residues. V shed 6 bases and J shed 2 bases, with 23 bases lying between them. The CDR3 reads CASNLGVDPRGNYGYTF. CDR3 in DNA: TGTGCCAGCAACCTGGGGGTCGACCCTCGAGGGAACTATGGCTACACCTTC.

The V call is TRBV11-2, the J call TRBJ2-6; no definite D call. CDR1 and CDR2 from the germline V gene are SGHAT and FQNNGV. There are 18 residues in the CDR3. Trimming removed 2 bases at V and 0 bases at J, with 14 bases between. The CDR3: CASSLIFTYSSGANVLTF. DNA of the CDR3: TGTGCCAGCAGCTTAATATTCACCTACTCCTCTGGGGCCAACGTCCTGACTTTC.

The sample holds one count of this clone. V usage is TRBV27 and J usage is TRBJ2-7; D is tentatively TRBD1 or TRBD2 (5 bases each). The CDR3 runs to 11 residues. Germline V gene sequence: CDR1 MNHEY, CDR2 SMNVEV (reference sequence). Between the trimmed V and J ends, which lost 5 bases and 6 bases, there was a span of 8 bases. CDR3 amino acids: CASSVGGEQYF. In DNA, the CDR3 is TGTGCCAGCAGTGTTGGGGGCGAGCAGTACTTC.

CDR3 DNA sequence: TGTGCCAGTAGCTCGGACAGGTCCGGGGCCAACGTCCTGACTTTC. It codes for CASSSDRSGANVLTF. V usage is TRBV19 and J usage is TRBJ2-6, with TRBD1 matching 7 bases. Germline CDR1 is LNHDA and CDR2 is SQIVND (reference sequence). The V segment lost 6 bases and the J segment 4 bases; nucleotides outside the gene matches: 6. There are 15 residues in the CDR3.

As regards this clone: The same CDR3 also results from other DNA sequences found in this sample. The chain recombines TRBV28 with TRBJ2-3; no clear D. Germline V gene data show CDR1 as MDHEN and CDR2 as SYDVKM. V shed 5 bases and J shed 6 bases, with 12 bases lying between them. This CDR3 comprises 13 residues. CDR3 sequence reads: CASSPRPTDTQYF. The CDR3, as DNA: TGTGCCAGCAGTCCCAGGCCTACCGATACGCAGTATTTT. Drawing the rest from reference TRBV28 and TRBJ2-3, the complete variable domain is DVKVTQSSRYLVKRTGEKVFLECVQDMDHENMFWYRQDPGLGLRLIYFSYDVKMKEKGDIPEGYSVSREKKERFSLILESASTNQTSMYLCASSPRPTDTQYFGPGTRLTVL.

The rearrangement links TRBV6-6 to TRBJ2-1; 12 bases align to TRBD2. Trimming removed 4 bases from V and 15 bases from J; junction bases left unmatched: 7. The CDR3 has 13 amino acids. Germline-derived CDR1 and CDR2 are MNHNY and SVGAGI (reference sequence). The CDR3 reads CASSSGLAGFLFF. Written as DNA, the CDR3 is TGTGCCAGCAGTTCCGGACTAGCGGGATTTCTGTTCTTC.

The chain has TRBV5-1 and TRBJ2-5; TRBD1 agrees at 10 bases. The CDR3 is 16 residues long. J was trimmed by 5 bases and V by 3 bases; bases with no gene match: 10. Germline V gene lookup returns CDR1 SGHRS and CDR2 YFSETQ. The CDR3 loop reads CASSSTGTGAWETQYF. The CDR3 DNA follows: TGCGCCAGCAGCTCGACCGGGACAGGGGCGTGGGAGACCCAGTACTTC.